The sequence of this TCR beta chain was determined in a study of shared clonotypes between healthy human individuals. As defined, naive CD8 cells were CD45RO-negative and positively selected for CCR7, with terminally differentiated effector memory CD45RA+ cells excluded. Assay used: immunoSEQ multiplex PCR; TCRdb lists only in-frame clones, some missing. The sample has 550,000 to 750,000 clones; about 91% are singletons. With V trimmed by 1 base and J by 5 bases, 7 bases remained unmatched. Germline values: CDR1 SGHVS, CDR2 FQNEAQ. The CDR3 loop spans 16 amino acids. The rearrangement links TRBV7-8 to TRBJ2-3, with 9 bases matching TRBD2. The sample was naive CD8+ T cells sorted from blood. This receptor was obtained from a man between 25 and 39 years old in good health. The CDR3 nucleotides are TGTGCCAGCAGCTTAGTGGTAGCGGGGGTGGTAGATACGCAGTATTTT. Translation gives CASSLVVAGVVDTQYF.